This record concerns one T cell receptor beta chain sequence. Its antigen is undetermined. This sample was included in a study of molecular identifiers for immune sequencing clone quantification. Sorted naive CD8 T cells were those defined as CD8+CD4-CCR7+CD45RA+. Making the bulk TCR libraries relied on previously described methods and listed TCR primers. TCRdb passed the PCR reads through MiXCR, listing each CDR3 protein once. The data contain under 650,000 distinct CDR3 sequences, less than 20% of them singletons. Study outcomes and limitations: Investigators reportedly could detect spiked Jurkat TCR RNA from one cell among approximately 970,000 naive cells. Barcode-sharing identical TCR molecules could underestimate highly expanded clone sizes.

Material: naive CD8+ T cells from blood, with Jurkat cell RNA spiked in. Subset here: FACS-sorted CD8+CD4-CCR7+CD45RA+ naive T cells. The receptor comes from a human donor in good health. Some libraries in this study had Jurkat cell RNA spiked in.

CDR3 DNA sequence: TGTGCCTGGGGGGCCCATCAAGGCAATGAGCAGTTCTTC. It translates to CAWGAHQGNEQFF. This chain joins TRBV30 and TRBJ2-1; TRBD1 might be the D (5 bases). Trimming took 5 bases from V and 6 from J, leaving 14 bases between them. The CDR3 runs 13 residues. The germline gives CDR1 GTSNPN, CDR2 SVGIG (reference sequence).